The sequence of this T cell receptor (beta chain) was determined in a study of shared clonotypes between healthy human individuals. The data were produced by immunoSEQ multiplex PCR, yet TCRdb's version contains in-frame clones alone and is incomplete. The sample carries 2 million to 2.5 million clones, 93% recorded once. CDR1 MGHRA and CDR2 YSYEKL come from the germline V gene. Losses at the gene ends were 4 bases for V and 3 bases for J; bases not matched to a gene: 8. This CDR3 contains 17 residues. The sample consisted of naive CD4+ T cells from PBMCs. Subset of the sample: CD45RA+ positively selected. The sequence derives from a man younger than 30 in good health. Some clones in this sample may be carry-over from other donors' samples. The chain carries TRBV4-1 and TRBJ2-3; 12 bases agree with TRBD2. CDR3 sequence reads: CASSPASGRAGTDTQYF. The CDR3 DNA sequence: TGCGCCAGCAGCCCCGCTAGCGGGAGGGCCGGGACAGATACGCAGTATTTT.